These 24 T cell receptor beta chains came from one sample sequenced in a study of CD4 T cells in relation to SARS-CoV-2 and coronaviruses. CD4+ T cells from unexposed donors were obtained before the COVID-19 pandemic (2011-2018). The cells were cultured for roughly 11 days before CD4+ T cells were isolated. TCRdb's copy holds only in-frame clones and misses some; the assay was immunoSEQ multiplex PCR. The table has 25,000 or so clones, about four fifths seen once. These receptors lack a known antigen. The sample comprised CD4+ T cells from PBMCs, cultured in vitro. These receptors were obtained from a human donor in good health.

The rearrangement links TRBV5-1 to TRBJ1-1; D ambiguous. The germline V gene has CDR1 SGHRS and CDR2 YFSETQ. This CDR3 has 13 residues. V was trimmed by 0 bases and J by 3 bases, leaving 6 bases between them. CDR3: CASSLERHTEAFF. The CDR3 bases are TGCGCCAGCAGCTTGGAACGGCACACTGAAGCTTTCTTT.

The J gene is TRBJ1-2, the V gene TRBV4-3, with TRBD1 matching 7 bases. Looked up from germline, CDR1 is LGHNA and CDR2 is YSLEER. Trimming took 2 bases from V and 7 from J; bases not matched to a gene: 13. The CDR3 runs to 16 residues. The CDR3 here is CASSQSWGDREGGYTF. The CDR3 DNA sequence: TGCGCCAGCAGCCAATCCTGGGGTGACAGGGAGGGTGGCTACACCTTC.

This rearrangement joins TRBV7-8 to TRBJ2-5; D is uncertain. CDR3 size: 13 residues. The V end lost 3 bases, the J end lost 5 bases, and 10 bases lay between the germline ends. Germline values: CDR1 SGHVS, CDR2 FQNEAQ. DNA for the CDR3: TGTGCCAGCAGCTTTAGAGTACTCGAGACCCAGTACTTC. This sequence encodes CASSFRVLETQYF.

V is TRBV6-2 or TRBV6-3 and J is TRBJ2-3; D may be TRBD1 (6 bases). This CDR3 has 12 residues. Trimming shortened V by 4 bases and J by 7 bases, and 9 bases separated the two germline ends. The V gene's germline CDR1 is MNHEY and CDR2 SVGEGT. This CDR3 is CASSLQGNTQYF. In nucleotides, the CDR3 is TGTGCCAGCAGTTTACAGGGAAATACGCAGTATTTT.

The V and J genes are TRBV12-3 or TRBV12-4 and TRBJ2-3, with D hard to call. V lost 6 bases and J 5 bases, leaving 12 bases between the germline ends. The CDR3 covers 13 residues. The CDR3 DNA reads TGTGCCAGCAGCCTATCCCCTGGAGATACGCAGTATTTT. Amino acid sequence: CASSLSPGDTQYF.

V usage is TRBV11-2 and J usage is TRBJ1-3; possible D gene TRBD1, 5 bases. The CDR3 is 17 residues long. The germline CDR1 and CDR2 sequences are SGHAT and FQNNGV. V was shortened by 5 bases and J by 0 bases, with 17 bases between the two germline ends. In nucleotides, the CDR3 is TGTGCCAGCAGCCCCCCGGGGGGAATGCTCTCTGGAAACACCATATATTTT. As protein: CASSPPGGMLSGNTIYF. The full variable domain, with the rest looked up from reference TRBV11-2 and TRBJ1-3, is EAGVAQSPRYKIIEKRQSVAFWCNPISGHATLYWYQQILGQGPKLLIQFQNNGVVDDSQLPKDRFSAERLKGVDSTLKIQPAKLEDSAVYLCASSPPGGMLSGNTIYFGEGSWLTVV.

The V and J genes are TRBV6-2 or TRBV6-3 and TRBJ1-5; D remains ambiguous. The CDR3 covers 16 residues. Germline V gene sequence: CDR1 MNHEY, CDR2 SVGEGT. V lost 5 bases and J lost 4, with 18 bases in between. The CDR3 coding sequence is TGTGCCAGCAGTACCCCAGTTCCAGGTGTTAATCAGCCCCAGCATTTT. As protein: CASSTPVPGVNQPQHF.

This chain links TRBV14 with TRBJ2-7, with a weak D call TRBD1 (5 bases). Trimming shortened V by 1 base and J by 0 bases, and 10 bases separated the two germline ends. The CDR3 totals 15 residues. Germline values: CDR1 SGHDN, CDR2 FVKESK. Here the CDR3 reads CASSQGRTYSYEQYF. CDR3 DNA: TGTGCCAGCAGCCAAGGACGGACATACTCCTACGAGCAGTACTTC. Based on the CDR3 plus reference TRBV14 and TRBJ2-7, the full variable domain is EAGVTQFPSHSVIEKGQTVTLRCDPISGHDNLYWYRRVMGKEIKFLLHFVKESKQDESGMPNNRFLAERTGGTYSTLKVQPAELEDSGVYFCASSQGRTYSYEQYFGPGTRLTVT.

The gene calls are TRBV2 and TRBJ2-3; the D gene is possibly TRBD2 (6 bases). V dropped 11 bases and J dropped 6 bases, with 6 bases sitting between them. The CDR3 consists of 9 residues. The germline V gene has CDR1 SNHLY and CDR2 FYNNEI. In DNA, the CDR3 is TGTGCCGGGGGGGATACGCAGTATTTT. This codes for CAGGDTQYF.

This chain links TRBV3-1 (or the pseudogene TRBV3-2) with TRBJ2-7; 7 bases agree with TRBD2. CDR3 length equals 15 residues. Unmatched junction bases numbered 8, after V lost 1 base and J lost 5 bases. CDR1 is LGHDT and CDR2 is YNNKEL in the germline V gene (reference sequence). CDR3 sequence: CASSQGSTSNHEQYF. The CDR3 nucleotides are TGTGCCAGCAGCCAAGGTTCGACTAGCAACCACGAGCAGTACTTC.

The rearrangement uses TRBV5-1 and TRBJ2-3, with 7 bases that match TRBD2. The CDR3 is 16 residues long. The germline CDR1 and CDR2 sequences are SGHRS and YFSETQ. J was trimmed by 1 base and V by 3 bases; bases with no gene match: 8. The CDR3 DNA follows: TGCGCCAGCAGCTATAGCGGTCGGGAGGGCACAGATACGCAGTATTTT. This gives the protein CASSYSGREGTDTQYF.

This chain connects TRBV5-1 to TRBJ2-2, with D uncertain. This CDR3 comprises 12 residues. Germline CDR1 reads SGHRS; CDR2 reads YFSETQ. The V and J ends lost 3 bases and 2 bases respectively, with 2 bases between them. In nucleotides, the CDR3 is TGCGCCAGCAGCTCTAACACCGGGGAGCTGTTTTTT. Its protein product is CASSSNTGELFF.

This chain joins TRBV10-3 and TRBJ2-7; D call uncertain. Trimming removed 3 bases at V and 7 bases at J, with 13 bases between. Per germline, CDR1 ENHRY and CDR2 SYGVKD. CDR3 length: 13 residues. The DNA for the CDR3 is TGTGCCATCAGTGATCTGATAGAAGGGGAGCAGTACTTC. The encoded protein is CAISDLIEGEQYF.

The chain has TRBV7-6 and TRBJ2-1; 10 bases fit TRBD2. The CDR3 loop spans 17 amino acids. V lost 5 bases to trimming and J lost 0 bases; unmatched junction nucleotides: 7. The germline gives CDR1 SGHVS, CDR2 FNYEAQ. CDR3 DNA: TGTGCCAGCAGCACGCGACTAGCGGGTAGCTCCTACAATGAGCAGTTCTTC. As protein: CASSTRLAGSSYNEQFF. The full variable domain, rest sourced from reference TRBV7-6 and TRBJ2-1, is GAGVSQSPRYKVTKRGQDVALRCDPISGHVSLYWYRQALGQGPEFLTYFNYEAQQDKSGLPNDRFSAERPEGSISTLTIQRTEQRDSAMYRCASSTRLAGSSYNEQFFGPGTRLTVL.

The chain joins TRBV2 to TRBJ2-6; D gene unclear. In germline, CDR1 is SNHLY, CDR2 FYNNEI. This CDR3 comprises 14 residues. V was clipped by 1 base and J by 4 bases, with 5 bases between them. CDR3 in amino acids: CASSEEAGANVLTF. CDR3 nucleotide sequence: TGTGCCAGCAGTGAAGAGGCGGGGGCCAACGTCCTGACTTTC.

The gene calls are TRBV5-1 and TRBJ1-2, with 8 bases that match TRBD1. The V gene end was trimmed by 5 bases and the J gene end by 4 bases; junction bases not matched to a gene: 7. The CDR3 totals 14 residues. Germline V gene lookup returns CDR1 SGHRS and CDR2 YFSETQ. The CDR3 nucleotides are TGCGCCAGCAGATCGACAGGGGCAGGCTATGGCTACACCTTC. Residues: CASRSTGAGYGYTF.

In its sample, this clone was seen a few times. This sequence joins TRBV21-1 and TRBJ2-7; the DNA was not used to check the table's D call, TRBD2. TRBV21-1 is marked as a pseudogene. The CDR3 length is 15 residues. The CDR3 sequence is CASRQGLASGYEQYF. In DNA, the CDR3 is TGTGCCAGCAGGCAAGGACTAGCGTCTGGCTACGAGCAGTACTTC.

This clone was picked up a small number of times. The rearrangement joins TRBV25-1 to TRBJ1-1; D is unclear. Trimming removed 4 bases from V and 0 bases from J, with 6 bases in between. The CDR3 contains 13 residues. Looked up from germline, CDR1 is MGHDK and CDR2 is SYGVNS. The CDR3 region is CASSGPVNTEAFF. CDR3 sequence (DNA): TGTGCCAGCAGTGGTCCTGTGAACACTGAAGCTTTCTTT.

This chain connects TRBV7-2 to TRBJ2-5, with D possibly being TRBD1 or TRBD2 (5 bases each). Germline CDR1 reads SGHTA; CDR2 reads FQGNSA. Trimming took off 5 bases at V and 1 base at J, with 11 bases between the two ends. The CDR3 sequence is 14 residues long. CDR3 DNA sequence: TGTGCCAGCAGCCCGACCGGGGCCCAAGAGACCCAGTACTTC. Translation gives CASSPTGAQETQYF.

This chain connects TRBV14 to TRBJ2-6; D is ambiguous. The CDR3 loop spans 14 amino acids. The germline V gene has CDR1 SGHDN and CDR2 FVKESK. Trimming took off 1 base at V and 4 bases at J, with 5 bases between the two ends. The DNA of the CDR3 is TGTGCCAGCAGCCAAGGGGGAGGGGCCAACGTCCTGACTTTC. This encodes CASSQGGGANVLTF.

CDR3 DNA sequence: TGTGCCAGCAGCCAGAACCACGCGGGAGGGCCGAACACCGGGGAGCTGTTTTTT. This sequence encodes CASSQNHAGGPNTGELFF. The chain is built from TRBV4-2 and TRBJ2-2; 9 bases align to TRBD2. CDR1 LGHNA and CDR2 YNFKEQ come from the germline V gene. This CDR3 is 18 amino acids long. The trim removed 3 bases at V and 0 bases at J, leaving 8 bases unmatched.

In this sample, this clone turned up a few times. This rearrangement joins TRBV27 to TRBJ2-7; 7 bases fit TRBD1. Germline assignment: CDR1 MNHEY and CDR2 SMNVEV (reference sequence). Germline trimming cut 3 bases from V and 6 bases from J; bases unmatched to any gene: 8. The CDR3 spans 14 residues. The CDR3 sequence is CASSLVAKGAEQYF. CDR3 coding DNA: TGTGCCAGCAGTTTGGTTGCCAAGGGGGCCGAGCAGTACTTC.

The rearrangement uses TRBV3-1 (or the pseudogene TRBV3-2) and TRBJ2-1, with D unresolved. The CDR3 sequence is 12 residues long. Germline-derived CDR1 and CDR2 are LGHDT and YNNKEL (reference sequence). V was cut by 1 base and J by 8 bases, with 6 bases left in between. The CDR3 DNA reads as TGTGCCAGCAGCCAAGGGCGGTATGAGCAGTTCTTC. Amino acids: CASSQGRYEQFF.

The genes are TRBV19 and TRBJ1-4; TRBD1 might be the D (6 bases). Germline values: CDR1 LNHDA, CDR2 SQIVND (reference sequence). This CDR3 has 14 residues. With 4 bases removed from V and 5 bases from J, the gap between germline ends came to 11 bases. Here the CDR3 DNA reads TGTGCCAGTAGTAGCGGGGGCGGGAATGAAAAACTGTTTTTT. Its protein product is CASSSGGGNEKLFF.